This T cell receptor beta chain was obtained from a study of blood T cell repertoires in COVID-19. In the study overall: Both acute and convalescent COVID-19 samples were obtained from the United States, Italy and Spain.

The CDR3 loop spans 15 amino acids. The V segment lost 3 bases and the J segment 4 bases; nucleotides outside the gene matches: 4. Looked up from germline, CDR1 is MGHRA and CDR2 is YSYEKL. The data were produced by immunoSEQ multiplex PCR, yet TCRdb's version contains in-frame clones alone and is incomplete. The top ten hold around 5% of the sample, which has 70,000 or so clones, 90% seen once. Sequencing input: peripheral blood. The V call is TRBV4-1, the J call TRBJ2-1; 9 bases fit TRBD1. The receptor was isolated from a young woman with acute or convalescent COVID-19. In nucleotides, the CDR3 is TGCGCCAGCAGCCACGAGACAGGGGGTTACAATGAGCAGTTCTTC. Encoded protein: CASSHETGGYNEQFF.